This T cell receptor beta chain was obtained from a study of human T cells and chemical hapten exposure. This clonotype was seen a few times. Germline values: CDR1 SGHVS, CDR2 FNYEAQ. The ends were cut back, 1 base at V and 5 bases at J, with 11 bases in the middle. The CDR3 length is 14 residues. As for time point: patch test 1, 2 weeks after DPC sensitization. Treatment denoted: therapeutic diphenylcyclopropenone sensitization with weekly scalp DPC. The donor pool consisted of alopecia patients aged 18 to 70 years, considered suitable for DPC. MiXCR, run by TCRdb on the RACE reads, gives a single entry per CDR3 protein. The sample has around 100,000 distinct CDR3 sequences, 9.5% to 12% seen once.

The sample consisted of whole blood, taken in connection with sensitization to the hapten diphenylcyclopropenone (DPC). The receptor's source is a woman aged 40 to 49 with alopecia areata. Some clones in this sample may be carry-over from other donors' samples. V and J are TRBV7-6 and TRBJ2-5; D unresolved. The CDR3 nucleotides read TGTGCCAGCAGCTTAGATCTCAAATCGGAGACCCAGTACTTC. Amino acids: CASSLDLKSETQYF.